A single sample is the source of the 14 T cell receptor beta chains below, sequenced in a study of cytomegalovirus exposure and HLA in healthy donors (dated by TCRdb to 2017 to 2019). The method behind the library was the immunoSEQ multiplex PCR assay. For the multiplex PCR, a mixture combining 60 forward primers for TCR Vbeta segments and 13 reverse primers for TCR Jbeta segments was used. TCRdb provides this immuneACCESS table in a form limited to in-frame rearrangements. Some clones are lacking; in checked studies, under half of them reflect an unresolved V gene, and why the rest are absent is not known. A total of roughly 240,000 clones appear in this sample, 85% of them only once. Roughly 0.24% of the sample comes from the top ten. Source material: PBMCs. These receptors originate from a girl aged 2-10 years in good health and CMV-seronegative.

The V call is TRBV6-6, the J call TRBJ1-5, with 7 bases fitting TRBD1. From germline, CDR1 is MNHNY and CDR2 SVGAGI (reference sequence). The CDR3 is 14 residues long. Trimming removed 2 bases from V and 5 bases from J; junction bases left unmatched: 3. The CDR3 sequence is CASSYGDSYQPQHF. CDR3 sequence (DNA): TGTGCCAGCAGTTACGGGGACAGTTATCAGCCCCAGCATTTT.

This clone occurred once. The chain carries TRBV7-2 and TRBJ1-1; D possibly corresponds to TRBD1 (6 bases). The CDR3 extends over 14 amino acids. The V gene's germline CDR1 is SGHTA and CDR2 FQGNSA. The V end lost 5 bases, the J end lost 3 bases, and 13 bases lay between the germline ends. CDR3 sequence: CASSRTRGDTEAFF. The CDR3 DNA follows: TGTGCCAGCAGCCGGACCAGGGGCGACACTGAAGCTTTCTTT. Looking up the rest from reference TRBV7-2 and TRBJ1-1 gives the full variable domain: GAGVSQSPSNKVTEKGKDVELRCDPISGHTALYWYRQSLGQGLEFLIYFQGNSAPDKSGLPSDRFSAERTGGSVSTLTIQRTQQEDSAVYLCASSRTRGDTEAFFGQGTRLTVV.

This clone was observed a few times. This chain connects TRBV27 to TRBJ1-1; a weak D match, TRBD1 (5 bases). This CDR3 has 13 amino acids. Between the trimmed V and J ends, which lost 8 bases and 11 bases, there was a span of 21 bases. Germline V gene sequence: CDR1 MNHEY, CDR2 SMNVEV (reference sequence). The CDR3 sequence: CASLQGPGREAFF. CDR3 coding DNA: TGTGCCAGCCTCCAGGGCCCGGGCCGGGAGGCTTTCTTT.

This clone was detected only once. CDR3 nucleotides: TGTGCCAGCAGTCCCCCGACAGGGGACCACACCGGGGAGCTGTTTTTT. This sequence encodes CASSPPTGDHTGELFF. V usage is TRBV27 and J usage is TRBJ2-2; 8 bases fit TRBD1. The CDR3 runs 16 residues. Germline CDR1 reads MNHEY; CDR2 reads SMNVEV (reference sequence). The V gene end was trimmed by 5 bases and the J gene end by 3 bases; junction bases not matched to a gene: 8.

This sequence joins TRBV6-5 and TRBJ2-3; D not certain. V lost 2 bases to trimming and J lost 8 bases, with 8 bases between them. The CDR3 totals 12 residues. Germline V gene data show CDR1 as MNHEY and CDR2 as SVGAGI. The CDR3 sequence: CASSYPSGTQYF. The CDR3 DNA is TGTGCCAGCAGTTACCCTTCCGGTACGCAGTATTTT.

The chain uses TRBV9 and TRBJ1-1, with TRBD1 identical over 9 bases. Germline V gene sequence: CDR1 SGDLS, CDR2 YYNGEE. The CDR3 consists of 15 residues. Unmatched junction bases numbered 5, after V lost 0 bases and J lost 5 bases. DNA for the CDR3: TGTGCCAGCAGCGTAGGGACAGGGGCGGGTACTGAAGCTTTCTTT. Amino acids: CASSVGTGAGTEAFF. The whole variable domain, filled in from reference TRBV9 and TRBJ1-1, reads DSGVTQTPKHLITATGQRVTLRCSPRSGDLSVYWYQQSLDQGLQFLIQYYNGEERAKGNILERFSAQQFPDLHSELNLSSLELGDSALYFCASSVGTGAGTEAFFGQGTRLTVV.

The gene calls are TRBV29-1 and TRBJ2-3; 8 nucleotides align to TRBD2. The V segment lost 4 bases and the J segment 2 bases; nucleotides outside the gene matches: 8. The CDR3 is 15 amino acids. Per the germline V gene, CDR1 is SQVTM and CDR2 is ANQGSEA. The CDR3 DNA is TGCAGCGTTGTGGGCGGGAGGACCCTCACAGATACGCAGTATTTT. Encoded protein: CSVVGGRTLTDTQYF.

Comment on this clone: The sample has other DNA sequences that encode this CDR3 too. This chain joins TRBV5-4 and TRBJ2-7; 10 bases align to TRBD1. The germline V gene has CDR1 SGHNT and CDR2 YYREEE (reference sequence). Trimming at V came to 0 bases and at J to 4 bases, leaving 10 bases not matched to a gene. CDR3 size: 17 residues. CDR3 bases: TGTGCCAGCAGCTTGGCCCCGGTGGGACAGGGGTTTTACGAGCAGTACTTC. It is translated as CASSLAPVGQGFYEQYF.

The chain recombines TRBV5-6 with TRBJ2-7; a possible D gene is TRBD1 (6 bases). Germline V gene sequence: CDR1 SGHDT, CDR2 YYEEEE. The CDR3 totals 15 residues. Trimming cost V 4 bases and J 2 bases, with 16 bases left between them. CDR3 sequence (DNA): TGTGCCAGCAGCCCGAATCTATGGGACACCTACGAGCAGTACTTC. Its translation: CASSPNLWDTYEQYF.

This sequence joins TRBV5-1 and TRBJ2-7, with 7 nucleotides matching TRBD1. CDR3 length: 14 residues. V lost 4 bases and J lost 2; bases outside the gene matches: 6. CDR1 is SGHRS, CDR2 YFSETQ, per germline. CDR3 sequence (DNA): TGCGCCAGCAGCGCCTACAGGGGTCCCTACGAGCAGTACTTC. Encoded protein: CASSAYRGPYEQYF.

The genes are TRBV5-4 and TRBJ2-7; D is perhaps TRBD1 (6 bases). The CDR3 is 13 amino acids. CDR1 SGHNT and CDR2 YYREEE come from the germline V gene (reference sequence). Trimming cost V 0 bases and J 2 bases, with 6 bases left between them. The CDR3 here is CASSLDRAYEQYF. As DNA, the CDR3 is TGTGCCAGCAGCTTGGACAGGGCCTACGAGCAGTACTTC.

This clone was seen more than once but under ten times. V is TRBV2 and J is TRBJ1-5, with a tentative D call TRBD1 (6 bases). Germline V gene lookup returns CDR1 SNHLY and CDR2 FYNNEI. This CDR3 has 14 amino acids. V was trimmed by 5 bases and J by 7 bases, leaving 15 bases between them. The CDR3 sequence is CASSFSGHRQPQHF. CDR3 coding DNA: TGTGCCAGCAGTTTCTCGGGACATAGACAGCCCCAGCATTTT.

The chain couples TRBV7-9 to TRBJ2-7, with TRBD1 identical over 7 bases. The CDR3 covers 16 residues. Germline V CDR1 and CDR2: SEHNR, FQNEAQ (reference sequence). Losses at the gene ends were 5 bases for V and 2 bases for J; bases not matched to a gene: 12. The CDR3 nucleotides read TGTGCCAGCAGCGCACCACGGGACAGAGAGACCTACGAGCAGTACTTC. Its translation is CASSAPRDRETYEQYF.

This clone was picked up one time. The genes are TRBV9 and TRBJ2-1; the match to TRBD2 covers 8 bases. Trimming removed 0 bases from V and 4 bases from J; junction bases left unmatched: 9. The CDR3 consists of 17 residues. The germline CDR1 and CDR2 sequences are SGDLS and YYNGEE. The CDR3: CASSVAVWSSGYNEQFF. In DNA, the CDR3 is TGTGCCAGCAGCGTAGCGGTTTGGTCTAGCGGGTACAATGAGCAGTTCTTC.